Listed here is a single T cell receptor (beta chain). The sample belongs to a study of CD8+ T cells in alopecia areata. As the sequencing template, cDNA was produced by extracting RNA and reverse transcribing it. Profiling relied on immunoSEQ multiplex PCR, and the TCRdb table lists in-frame clones only, not all of them. The data contain 200,000 to 250,000 clones, 64% of them singletons. Documented treatment: oral pan-JAK inhibitor, 5-10 mg twice daily. The CDR3 covers 12 residues. Trimming removed 7 bases from V and 8 bases from J, with 11 bases in between. Germline lookup yields CDR1 LNHDA and CDR2 SQIVND (reference sequence).

This specimen was CD4+ T cells sorted from blood, taken at week 4, from a patient treated with tofacitinib. The chain has TRBV19 and TRBJ1-4, with D hard to call. The receptor was derived from a human donor with alopecia areata. CDR3 DNA sequence: TGTGCCAGTAAGGTTCTACAGGAAAAACTGTTTTTT. Protein: CASKVLQEKLFF.